This T cell receptor (beta chain) came from a study of blood T cell repertoires in COVID-19. Looking at the study overall: COVID-19 samples, acute and convalescent, were from the United States, Italy and Spain.

The CDR3 is made up of 11 amino acids. Trimming removed 2 bases from V and 9 bases from J, with 9 bases in between. Germline CDR1 SGHRS, CDR2 YFSETQ. Original processing notes: How many nucleated cells were present was estimated from reference gene primer amplification. Sequencing used immunoSEQ multiplex PCR; TCRdb keeps in-frame clones, though not all of them. That table gives V, J and clone size, and the DNA gave D and trimming. The repertoire consists of about 21,000 clones, with roughly 80% occurring once and the leading ten covering roughly 6.3%. Sequencing was performed on peripheral blood. The TCR originated in a human donor in a cohort sampled during active COVID-19. The chain uses TRBV5-1 and TRBJ2-7; the D gene is possibly TRBD2 (5 bases). The CDR3 loop reads CASSFTEGQYF. CDR3 nucleotide sequence: TGCGCCAGCAGCTTTACTGAGGGGCAGTACTTC. Full variable domain (outside the CDR3, taken from reference TRBV5-1 and TRBJ2-7): KAGVTQTPRYLIKTRGQQVTLSCSPISGHRSVSWYQQTPGQGLQFLFEYFSETQRNKGNFPGRFSGRQFSNSRSEMNVSTLELGDSALYLCASSFTEGQYFGPGTRLTVT.